What follows are 20 T cell receptor beta chains derived from one specimen sequenced in a study of glioma-infiltrating T cells. Using RNA template, CDR3s of TCR alpha and beta were amplified with iRepertoire arm-PCR. TCRdb called the multiplex PCR reads again in MiXCR, with one record for every CDR3 protein. The sample has a few hundred thousand distinct CDR3 sequences; 41% are singletons. Sequencing was carried out using glioma tissue, nonneoplastic brain tissue, or PBMCs (not recorded which). The source is a human donor with low-grade glioma or glioblastoma, undergoing nonglioma brain surgery, or in good health (not recorded which).

This chain links TRBV19 with TRBJ2-1, with D uncertain. CDR1 and CDR2 from the germline V gene are LNHDA and SQIVND (reference sequence). CDR3 length: 15 residues. The germline V and J ends were trimmed by 5 bases and 0 bases, with 11 bases remaining between them. This chain's CDR3 is CASSPDQSSYNEQFF. Here the CDR3 DNA reads TGTGCCAGTAGTCCCGACCAGAGCTCCTACAATGAGCAGTTCTTC.

Worth noting for this clonotype: The CDR3 does not close with the conserved phenylalanine or tryptophan, likely indicating a read error. CDR3 coding DNA: TGTGCTAGTAGTACCACTCGGTTCGGAAGCTTGCAAGAGACCCAGTACCTC. It is translated as CASSTTRFGSLQETQYL. The chain carries TRBV19 and TRBJ2-5; D uncertain. Germline CDR1 reads LNHDA; CDR2 reads SQIVND (reference sequence). The CDR3 is 17 residues long.

V usage is TRBV5-4 and J usage is TRBJ1-2; a possible D gene is TRBD1 (6 bases). Germline V gene lookup returns CDR1 SGHNT and CDR2 YYREEE (reference sequence). V was pared by 3 bases and J by 6 bases, with 9 bases between. The CDR3 spans 12 residues. The CDR3 loop is CASSWDNDGYTF. DNA of the CDR3: TGTGCCAGCAGCTGGGACAATGATGGCTACACCTTC.

The chain employs TRBV13 and TRBJ2-3, with D unresolved. Germline V gene sequence: CDR1 PRHDT, CDR2 FYEKMQ (reference sequence). Trimming shortened V by 8 bases and J by 0 bases, and 15 bases separated the two germline ends. CDR3 size: 15 residues. CDR3 nucleotides: TGTGCCAGCGTACAGTACGAAACTAGCACAGATACGCAGTATTTT. Translating it yields CASVQYETSTDTQYF.

A few counts support this clonotype. The chain links TRBV5-4 to TRBJ2-7; TRBD2 might be the D (6 bases). This CDR3 is 11 amino acids long. V was cut by 4 bases and J by 6 bases, with 8 bases left in between. Germline CDR1 reads SGHNT; CDR2 reads YYREEE (reference sequence). CDR3: CASSIGSEQYF. In DNA form, the CDR3 reads TGTGCCAGCAGCATCGGGAGCGAGCAGTACTTC.

The sample holds a few counts of this clonotype. The rearrangement joins TRBV6-1 to TRBJ2-3; 8 positions match TRBD2. There are 15 residues in the CDR3. Losses at the gene ends were 5 bases for V and 9 bases for J; bases not matched to a gene: 13. The germline CDR1 and CDR2 sequences are MNHNS and SASEGT. The CDR3 nucleotides are TGTGCCAGCAGTCCGGCCGGGACTAGAATTGTGACGCAGTATTTT. This translates into CASSPAGTRIVTQYF.

This chain uses TRBV7-6 with TRBJ1-1, with TRBD1 as a possible D gene (6 bases). Germline CDR1 is SGHVS and CDR2 is FNYEAQ. The CDR3 consists of 15 residues. The germline V and J ends were trimmed by 4 bases and 1 base, with 13 bases remaining between them. The CDR3 spells CASSYPPTGNTEAFF. CDR3 coding DNA: TGTGCCAGCAGCTACCCCCCGACAGGGAACACTGAAGCTTTCTTT. The full variable domain, completed using reference TRBV7-6 and TRBJ1-1, is GAGVSQSPRYKVTKRGQDVALRCDPISGHVSLYWYRQALGQGPEFLTYFNYEAQQDKSGLPNDRFSAERPEGSISTLTIQRTEQRDSAMYRCASSYPPTGNTEAFFGQGTRLTVV.

With respect to this clonotype: This may come from a read error, since a much larger clone is one base off. This chain uses TRBV6-5 with TRBJ2-1; D remains unclear. The CDR3 totals 13 residues. CDR1 and CDR2 (germline): MNHEY, SVGAGI. V lost 2 bases to trimming and J lost 4 bases, with 6 bases between them. This CDR3 is CASSYIFYNEQFF. DNA for the CDR3: TGTGCCAGCAGTTACATCTTTTACAATGAGCAGTTCTTC.

This clonotype showed up just a few times. This chain's CDR3 is CASSLRGSGEKLFF. CDR3 sequence (DNA): TGTGCCAGCAGTTTGCGGGGATCGGGGGAAAAACTGTTTTTT. This rearrangement joins TRBV12-3 or TRBV12-4 to TRBJ1-4; D not resolved. Trimming removed 3 bases from V and 8 bases from J, with 13 bases in between. The CDR3 contains 14 residues.

The CDR3 nucleotides are TGTGCCAGCAGTGAAAGGGGGAGGGACACAGATACGCAGTATTTT. It specifies CASSERGRDTDTQYF. The chain has TRBV2 and TRBJ2-3; D might be TRBD2 (7 bases). The V end was cut by 2 bases, the J end by 2 bases, with 11 bases between. The CDR3 spans 15 residues. Per the germline V gene, CDR1 is SNHLY and CDR2 is FYNNEI.

V is TRBV6-1 and J is TRBJ2-1; a possible D gene is TRBD2 (6 bases). The CDR3 is made up of 12 amino acids. Trimming shortened V by 7 bases and J by 5 bases, and 9 bases separated the two germline ends. The V gene's germline CDR1 is MNHNS and CDR2 SASEGT. The CDR3 sequence: CASTGENNEQFF. Here the CDR3 DNA reads TGTGCCAGCACGGGGGAAAACAATGAGCAGTTCTTC.

This clonotype came up many times. The V call is TRBV6-2 or TRBV6-3, the J call TRBJ2-7; perhaps D is TRBD1 or TRBD2 (5 bases each). Germline lookup yields CDR1 MNHEY and CDR2 SVGEGT. Trimming took 4 bases from V and 4 from J, leaving 14 bases between them. There are 14 residues in the CDR3. The CDR3 reads CASSSGTDPYEQYF. The DNA for the CDR3 is TGTGCCAGCAGTTCCGGGACGGACCCGTACGAGCAGTACTTC.

Of note for this clonotype: This may be a read error, as it is one base from a much larger clone. J is TRBJ2-2 and V is TRBV27; D possibly matches TRBD1 or TRBD2 (6 bases each). The CDR3 contains 14 residues. Germline lookup yields CDR1 MNHEY and CDR2 SMNVEV (reference sequence). V was trimmed by 8 bases and J by 3 bases, leaving 13 bases between them. The CDR3 is CASGGRRDTGELFF. Here the CDR3 DNA reads TGTGCCAGCGGGGGCCGGAGGGACACCGGGGAGCTGTTTTTT.

The chain combines TRBV7-9 with TRBJ2-7; TRBD2 agrees at 9 bases. The germline V gene has CDR1 SEHNR and CDR2 FQNEAQ (reference sequence). Trimming at V came to 6 bases and at J to 3 bases, leaving 9 bases not matched to a gene. The CDR3 contains 15 residues. The CDR3: CASRGGLAGLYEQYF. The CDR3 DNA follows: TGTGCCAGCAGGGGGGGACTAGCAGGTCTCTACGAGCAGTACTTC.

Ten or more counts support this clonotype. The chain combines TRBV24-1 with TRBJ1-2; 8 bases match TRBD1. This CDR3 is 14 amino acids long. Per germline, CDR1 KGHDR and CDR2 SFDVKD. The trim removed 4 bases at V and 5 bases at J, leaving 5 bases unmatched. The CDR3 spells CATSDPYRGYGYTF. The CDR3 nucleotides are TGTGCCACCAGTGACCCATACAGGGGGTATGGCTACACCTTC.

This clonotype was counted a few times. The chain recombines TRBV5-4 with TRBJ1-2; D is undetermined. Germline CDR1 reads SGHNT; CDR2 reads YYREEE (reference sequence). The CDR3 has 16 amino acids. The V end lost 0 bases, the J end lost 5 bases, and 17 bases lay between the germline ends. CDR3 DNA: TGTGCCAGCAGCTTGGCCCGGTGGGAAGCAAGATATGGCTACACCTTC. Translated, it gives CASSLARWEARYGYTF. The complete variable domain, with remaining parts taken from reference TRBV5-4 and TRBJ1-2, reads ETGVTQSPTHLIKTRGQQVTLRCSSQSGHNTVSWYQQALGQGPQFIFQYYREEENGRGNFPPRFSGLQFPNYSSELNVNALELDDSALYLCASSLARWEARYGYTFGSGTRLTVV.

The DNA for the CDR3 is TGCGCCAGCAGCTTGGCCCTAGCGTCTCTAGGCGGGTCCGGGGAGCTGTTTTTT. This encodes CASSLALASLGGSGELFF. J is TRBJ2-2 and V is TRBV5-1; weak D call: TRBD2 (6 bases). This CDR3 has 18 residues. Germline V CDR1 and CDR2: SGHRS, YFSETQ. V was pared by 0 bases and J by 6 bases, with 21 bases between.

This clonotype was seen repeatedly, ten times or more. This chain joins TRBV28 and TRBJ1-2; D is unclear. Trimming removed 2 bases from V and 4 bases from J, with 8 bases in between. The CDR3 is made up of 13 amino acids. CDR1 is MDHEN and CDR2 is SYDVKM in the germline V gene. The CDR3, as DNA: TGTGCCAGCAGTTTAAGGCCTATCTATGGCTACACCTTC. This gives the protein CASSLRPIYGYTF.

About this clonotype: With a much larger clone just one base away, this may be a read error. The genes are TRBV28 and TRBJ1-2, with a possible D match to TRBD1 (5 bases). This CDR3 comprises 16 residues. Germline CDR1 and CDR2: MDHEN and SYDVKM. V lost 7 bases and J lost 5, with 23 bases in between. The CDR3 coding sequence is TGTGCCAGCACCTCCTCAGGGACGTTCGTTGGATATGGCTACACCTTC. Translated: CASTSSGTFVGYGYTF.

The chain recombines TRBV14 with TRBJ2-5; 14 nucleotides line up with TRBD2. The CDR3 sequence is 14 residues long. V lost 4 bases and J lost 10; bases outside the gene matches: 5. CDR1 and CDR2 (germline): SGHDN, FVKESK. The CDR3 nucleotides are TGTGCCAGCAGCCCGGGACTAGCGGGAGAGGACCAGTACTTC. Translated: CASSPGLAGEDQYF.